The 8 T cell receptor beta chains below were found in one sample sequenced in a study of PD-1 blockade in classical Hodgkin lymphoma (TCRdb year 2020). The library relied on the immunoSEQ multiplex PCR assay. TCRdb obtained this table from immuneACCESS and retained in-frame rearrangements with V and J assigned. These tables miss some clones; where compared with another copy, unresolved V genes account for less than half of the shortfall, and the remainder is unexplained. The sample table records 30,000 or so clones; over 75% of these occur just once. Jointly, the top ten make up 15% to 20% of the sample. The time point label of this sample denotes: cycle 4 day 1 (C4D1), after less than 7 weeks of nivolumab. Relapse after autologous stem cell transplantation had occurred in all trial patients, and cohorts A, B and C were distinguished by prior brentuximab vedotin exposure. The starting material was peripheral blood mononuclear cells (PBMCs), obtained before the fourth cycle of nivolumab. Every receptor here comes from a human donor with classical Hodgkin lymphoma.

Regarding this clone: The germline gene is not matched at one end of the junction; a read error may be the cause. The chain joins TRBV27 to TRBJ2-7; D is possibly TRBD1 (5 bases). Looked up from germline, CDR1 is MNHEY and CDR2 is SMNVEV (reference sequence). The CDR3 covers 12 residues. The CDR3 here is CASSLNPTDRHF. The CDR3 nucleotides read TGTGCCAGCAGCTTGAACCCGACAGACCGGCACTTC.

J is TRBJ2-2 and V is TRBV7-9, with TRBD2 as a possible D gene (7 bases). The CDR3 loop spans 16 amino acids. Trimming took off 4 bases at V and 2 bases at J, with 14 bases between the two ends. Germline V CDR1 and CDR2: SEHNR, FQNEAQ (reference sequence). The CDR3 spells CASSSDRGANTGELFF. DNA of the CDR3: TGTGCCAGCAGCTCAGACCGGGGGGCCAACACCGGGGAGCTGTTTTTT.

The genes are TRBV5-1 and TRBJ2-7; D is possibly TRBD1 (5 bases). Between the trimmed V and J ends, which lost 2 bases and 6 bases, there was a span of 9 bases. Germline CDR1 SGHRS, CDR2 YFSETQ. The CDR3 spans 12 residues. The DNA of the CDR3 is TGCGCCAGCAGCTTAGGGGTTCGCGAGCAGTACTTC. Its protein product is CASSLGVREQYF.

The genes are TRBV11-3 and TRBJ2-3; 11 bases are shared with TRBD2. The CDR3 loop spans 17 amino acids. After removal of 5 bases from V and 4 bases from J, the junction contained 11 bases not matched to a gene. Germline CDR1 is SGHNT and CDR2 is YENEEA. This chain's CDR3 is CASSQGWSSGRPDTQYF. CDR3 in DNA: TGTGCCAGCAGCCAGGGTTGGTCTAGCGGGAGGCCAGATACGCAGTATTTT. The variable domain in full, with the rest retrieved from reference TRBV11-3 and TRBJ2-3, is EAGVVQSPRYKIIEKKQPVAFWCNPISGHNTLYWYLQNLGQGPELLIRYENEEAVDDSQLPKDRFSAERLKGVDSTLKIQPAELGDSAVYLCASSQGWSSGRPDTQYFGPGTRLTVL.

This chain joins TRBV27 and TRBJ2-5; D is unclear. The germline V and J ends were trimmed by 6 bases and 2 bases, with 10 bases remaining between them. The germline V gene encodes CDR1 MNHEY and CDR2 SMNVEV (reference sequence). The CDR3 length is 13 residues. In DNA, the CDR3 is TGTGCCAGCAGGAGATATGGTCAAGAGACCCAGTACTTC. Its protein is CASRRYGQETQYF.

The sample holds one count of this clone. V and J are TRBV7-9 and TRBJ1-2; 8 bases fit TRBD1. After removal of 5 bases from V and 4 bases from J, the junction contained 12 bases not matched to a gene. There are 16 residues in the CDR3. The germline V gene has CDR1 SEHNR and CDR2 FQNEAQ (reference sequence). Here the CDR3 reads CASSPSSDRVPYGYTF. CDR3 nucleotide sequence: TGTGCCAGCAGCCCATCTTCGGACAGGGTACCCTATGGCTACACCTTC.

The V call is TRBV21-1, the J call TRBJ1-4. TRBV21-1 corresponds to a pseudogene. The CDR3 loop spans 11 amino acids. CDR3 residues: CASSPPEKLFF. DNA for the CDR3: TGTGCCAGCTCCCCTCCCGAAAAACTGTTTTTT.

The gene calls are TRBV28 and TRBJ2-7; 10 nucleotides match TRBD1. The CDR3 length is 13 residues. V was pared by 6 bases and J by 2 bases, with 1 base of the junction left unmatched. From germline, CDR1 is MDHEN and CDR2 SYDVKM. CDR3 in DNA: TGTGCCAGCAGGACAGGGGGCGCCTACGAGCAGTACTTC. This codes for CASRTGGAYEQYF.